One sample yielded the 21 T cell receptor beta chains listed below, sequenced in a study of blood T cells in healthy people across ages. Sample-barcoded 5' priming and a J-beta primer mix drove a second PCR of about 6 to 11 cycles. TCRdb itself ran the 5' RACE reads through MiXCR, one entry per CDR3 protein. The repertoire holds about 940,000 distinct CDR3 sequences, with around 48% as singletons. The sequencing input was blood. The origin of the receptors is a man aged 25-45 years in good health.

J is TRBJ1-2 and V is TRBV30, with 12 bases aligning to TRBD1. This CDR3 is 14 amino acids long. CDR1 and CDR2 (germline): GTSNPN, SVGIG (reference sequence). Trimming took 4 bases from V and 7 from J; bases not matched to a gene: 7. CDR3 region: CAWNPGQGAPGYTF. The CDR3 coding sequence is TGTGCCTGGAACCCGGGACAGGGGGCTCCTGGCTACACCTTC.

This clonotype has only a few counts. The chain has TRBV5-6 and TRBJ1-2; TRBD1 matches at 9 bases. This CDR3 has 13 amino acids. Germline trimming cut 3 bases from V and 8 bases from J; bases unmatched to any gene: 5. Germline V gene data show CDR1 as SGHDT and CDR2 as YYEEEE. CDR3 protein: CASSWGTGKGYTF. For the CDR3, the DNA is TGTGCCAGCAGCTGGGGGACAGGGAAAGGCTACACCTTC.

The chain links TRBV20-1 to TRBJ1-2; D remains unclear. This CDR3 is built from 13 residues. In germline, CDR1 is DFQATT, CDR2 SNEGSKA (reference sequence). V lost 0 bases and J 1 base, leaving 6 bases between the germline ends. This CDR3 is CSARDTVNYGYTF. For the CDR3, the DNA is TGCAGTGCTAGAGATACAGTTAACTATGGCTACACCTTC.

The V and J genes are TRBV7-2 and TRBJ2-2; maybe TRBD2 (6 bases). The CDR3 consists of 15 residues. Looked up from germline, CDR1 is SGHTA and CDR2 is FQGNSA. Trimming took off 1 base at V and 4 bases at J, with 10 bases between the two ends. The CDR3 nucleotides read TGTGCCAGCAGCTTAGTGGTGGGGGGCACCGGGGAGCTGTTTTTT. Protein sequence: CASSLVVGGTGELFF.

The chain is built from TRBV30 and TRBJ2-7; no clear D gene. The CDR3 sequence is 11 residues long. CDR1 GTSNPN and CDR2 SVGIG come from the germline V gene (reference sequence). V dropped 8 bases and J dropped 2 bases, with 10 bases sitting between them. The DNA of the CDR3 is TGTGCCCTAAGCGAGACCTACGAGCAGTACTTC. Amino acid sequence: CALSETYEQYF.

The chain joins TRBV7-9 to TRBJ2-7; D perhaps matches TRBD2 (5 bases). CDR3 size: 14 residues. V lost 1 base to trimming and J lost 6 bases, with 13 bases between them. Germline CDR1 is SEHNR and CDR2 is FQNEAQ (reference sequence). CDR3 in amino acids: CASSLVGGSPEQYF. CDR3 nucleotides: TGTGCCAGCAGCTTAGTTGGAGGCAGCCCCGAGCAGTACTTC. The whole variable domain, remainder taken from reference TRBV7-9 and TRBJ2-7, is DTGVSQNPRHKITKRGQNVTFRCDPISEHNRLYWYRQTLGQGPEFLTYFQNEAQLEKSRLLSDRFSAERPKGSFSTLEIQRTEQGDSAMYLCASSLVGGSPEQYFGPGTRLTVT.

This chain connects TRBV29-1 to TRBJ2-3, with TRBD2 as a possible D gene (7 bases). Germline V lookup: CDR1 SQVTM, CDR2 ANQGSEA. The CDR3 covers 15 residues. V dropped 3 bases and J dropped 0 bases, with 13 bases sitting between them. This CDR3 reads CSVEGGGLSTDTQYF. The CDR3 nucleotides are TGCAGCGTTGAGGGCGGGGGCCTCAGCACAGATACGCAGTATTTT.

The chain uses TRBV5-1 and TRBJ2-6, with D maybe TRBD2 (6 bases). Germline V lookup: CDR1 SGHRS, CDR2 YFSETQ. The ends were cut back, 9 bases at V and 0 bases at J, with 13 bases in the middle. The CDR3 totals 15 residues. Here the CDR3 reads CATRGTLSGANVLTF. CDR3 nucleotides: TGCGCCACTCGGGGGACCCTCTCTGGGGCCAACGTCCTGACTTTC.

The chain couples TRBV27 to TRBJ2-5; D gene unclear. Deletions cut 5 bases from V and 5 bases from J, with 15 bases between. CDR3 length equals 14 residues. Germline V lookup: CDR1 MNHEY, CDR2 SMNVEV (reference sequence). The CDR3 sequence: CASSTEEHGETQYF. The CDR3 DNA reads TGTGCCAGCAGTACTGAGGAGCACGGGGAGACCCAGTACTTC.

V is TRBV3-1 and J is TRBJ2-7, with D tentatively TRBD1 (5 bases). There are 14 residues in the CDR3. Trimming left V 3 bases short and J 3 bases short, with 12 bases between. The germline V gene encodes CDR1 LGHDT and CDR2 YNNKEL (reference sequence). Here the CDR3 reads CASSHDRNNYEQYF. CDR3 nucleotide sequence: TGTGCCAGCAGCCATGACAGAAATAACTACGAGCAGTACTTC.

The chain is built from TRBV20-1 and TRBJ2-1; 11 nucleotides match TRBD2. This CDR3 spans 17 amino acids. CDR1 and CDR2 (germline): DFQATT, SNEGSKA (reference sequence). The V segment lost 6 bases and the J segment 2 bases; nucleotides outside the gene matches: 12. CDR3 sequence: CSALTSGVDPTYNEQFF. The CDR3 coding sequence is TGCAGTGCGTTGACTAGCGGGGTAGACCCCACCTACAATGAGCAGTTCTTC.

V and J are TRBV28 and TRBJ1-2, with D unclear. The CDR3 is 13 amino acids. V was pared by 1 base and J by 3 bases, with 6 bases between. From germline, CDR1 is MDHEN and CDR2 SYDVKM. CDR3 residues: CASSLYEDYGYTF. The CDR3 DNA follows: TGTGCCAGCAGTTTATACGAGGACTATGGCTACACCTTC.

The V gene is TRBV27, the J gene TRBJ2-3; 10 nucleotides match TRBD2. There are 14 residues in the CDR3. Germline assignment: CDR1 MNHEY and CDR2 SMNVEV (reference sequence). With V trimmed by 9 bases and J by 4 bases, 7 bases remained unmatched. CDR3 sequence: CASIGTSAPDTQYF. The DNA of the CDR3 is TGTGCCAGTATAGGGACTAGCGCTCCAGATACGCAGTATTTT.

The V gene is TRBV29-1, the J gene TRBJ2-7; 7 positions match TRBD1. This CDR3 has 15 residues. Germline CDR1 and CDR2: SQVTM and ANQGSEA. Trimming at V came to 5 bases and at J to 0 bases, leaving 10 bases not matched to a gene. CDR3 amino acids: CSVSPGTVLSYEQYF. CDR3 coding DNA: TGCAGCGTTTCGCCGGGGACAGTTCTCTCCTACGAGCAGTACTTC.

A remark on this clonotype: This may stem from a read error, because a much larger clone lies one nucleotide away. The chain combines TRBV20-1 with TRBJ2-5, with D hard to call. V lost 3 bases to trimming and J lost 5 bases, with 16 bases between them. Germline loops: CDR1 DFQATT, CDR2 SNEGSKA (reference sequence). This CDR3 spans 14 amino acids. In nucleotides, the CDR3 is TGCAGTGCTAGGCGGCCTCCTCTCGGGGAGACCCAGTACTTC. Its translation: CSARRPPLGETQYF.

The chain uses TRBV20-1 and TRBJ1-2, with 7 positions matching TRBD1. Germline values: CDR1 DFQATT, CDR2 SNEGSKA (reference sequence). The CDR3 contains 14 residues. The V and J ends lost 3 bases and 4 bases, in that order; junction bases with no gene match: 8. CDR3 bases: TGCAGTGCTAGTATGGAGGGGGCGCCCTATGGCTACACCTTC. Translated: CSASMEGAPYGYTF.

In regard to this clonotype: A much larger clone differs by one base, so this may be a read error. V usage is TRBV12-3 or TRBV12-4 and J usage is TRBJ1-2; TRBD1 is a possible D gene (5 bases). The CDR3 spans 13 residues. Trimming pared 3 bases from V and 3 bases from J, leaving 8 bases between. The DNA for the CDR3 is TGTGCCAGCAGTTTTCGCAGGGACTATGGCTACACCTTC. Residues: CASSFRRDYGYTF.

The chain links TRBV6-2 or TRBV6-3 to TRBJ2-1, with D perhaps matching TRBD1 or TRBD2 (5 bases each). The DNA end lines up better with TRBJ2-7; the J call may be wrong. The CDR3 is made up of 14 amino acids. Germline V gene data show CDR1 as MNHEY and CDR2 as SVGEGT. Here the CDR3 reads CASSGRGDSNEQYF. The DNA for the CDR3 is TGTGCCAGCAGCGGACGAGGGGATTCCAATGAGCAGTACTTC.

There are a few counts of this clonotype. The V gene is TRBV29-1, the J gene TRBJ2-2, with D possibly called TRBD1 or TRBD2 (6 bases each). The germline V gene encodes CDR1 SQVTM and CDR2 ANQGSEA. The CDR3 has 14 residues. V lost 3 bases, J lost 2 bases, and 10 bases lay in between. The CDR3 protein is CSVDGGLNTGELFF. The CDR3 coding sequence is TGCAGCGTTGACGGGGGCCTCAACACCGGGGAGCTGTTTTTT.

V gene TRBV20-1 combines with J gene TRBJ2-3; D not certain. V lost 5 bases and J lost 2, with 17 bases in between. The CDR3 spans 15 residues. Germline V gene data show CDR1 as DFQATT and CDR2 as SNEGSKA (reference sequence). The CDR3 DNA reads as TGCAGTGCTGAGCCGAGAACGAAAATCACAGATACGCAGTATTTT. Protein: CSAEPRTKITDTQYF.

The V and J genes are TRBV20-1 and TRBJ2-1; TRBD2 aligns across 7 bases. The J call may be incorrect, as the DNA end agrees better with TRBJ2-7. CDR3 length equals 14 residues. Per the germline V gene, CDR1 is DFQATT and CDR2 is SNEGSKA (reference sequence). CDR3 residues: CSARERGGIYEQYF. In DNA, the CDR3 is TGCAGTGCTAGAGAGAGGGGAGGGATTTACGAGCAGTACTTC.